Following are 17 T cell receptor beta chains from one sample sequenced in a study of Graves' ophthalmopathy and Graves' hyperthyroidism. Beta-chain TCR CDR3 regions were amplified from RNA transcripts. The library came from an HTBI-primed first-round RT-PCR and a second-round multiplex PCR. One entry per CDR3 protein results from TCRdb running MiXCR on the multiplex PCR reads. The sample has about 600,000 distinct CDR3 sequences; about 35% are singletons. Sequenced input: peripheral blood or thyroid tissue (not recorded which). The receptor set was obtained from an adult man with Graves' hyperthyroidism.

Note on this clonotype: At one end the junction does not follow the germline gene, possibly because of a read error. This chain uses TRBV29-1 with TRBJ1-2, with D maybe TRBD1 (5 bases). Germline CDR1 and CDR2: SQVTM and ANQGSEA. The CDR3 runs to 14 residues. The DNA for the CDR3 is TGCAGCGTTGAAGAGGGACGTCCTAACTATGGCTACACTTTC. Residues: CSVEEGRPNYGYTF. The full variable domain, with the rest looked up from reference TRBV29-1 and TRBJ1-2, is SAVISQKPSRDICQRGTSLTIQCQVDSQVTMMFWYRQQPGQSLTLIATANQGSEATYESGFVIDKFPISRPNLTFSTLTVSNMSPEDSSIYLCSVEEGRPNYGYTFGSGTRLTVV.

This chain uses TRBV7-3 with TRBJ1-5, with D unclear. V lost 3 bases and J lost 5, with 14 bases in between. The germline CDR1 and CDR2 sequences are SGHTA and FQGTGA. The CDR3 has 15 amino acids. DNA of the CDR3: TGTGCCAGCAGCTTTGGCGGGCAGAACGATCAGCCCCAGCATTTT. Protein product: CASSFGGQNDQPQHF.

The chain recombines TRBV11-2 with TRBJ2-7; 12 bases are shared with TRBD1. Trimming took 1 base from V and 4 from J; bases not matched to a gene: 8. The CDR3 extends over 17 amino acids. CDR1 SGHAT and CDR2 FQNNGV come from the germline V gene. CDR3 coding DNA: TGTGCCAGCAGCTTAGCTCCCGGGACAGGGGGCTTATACGAGCAGTACTTC. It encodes CASSLAPGTGGLYEQYF.

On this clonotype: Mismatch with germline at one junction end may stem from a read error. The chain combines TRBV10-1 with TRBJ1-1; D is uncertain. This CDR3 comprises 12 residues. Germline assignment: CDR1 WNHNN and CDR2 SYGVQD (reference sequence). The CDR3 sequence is CASSWLAGEAFF. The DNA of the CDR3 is TGTGCCAGCAGTTGGTTGGCAGGTGAAGCTTTCTTT.

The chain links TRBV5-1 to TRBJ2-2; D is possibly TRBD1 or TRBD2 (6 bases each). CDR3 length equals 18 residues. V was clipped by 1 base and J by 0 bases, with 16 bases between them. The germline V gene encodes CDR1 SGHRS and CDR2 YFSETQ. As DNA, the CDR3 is TGCGCCAGCAGCTTGAGGTTCGGGGGCGCTACGAACACCGGGGAGCTGTTTTTT. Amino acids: CASSLRFGGATNTGELFF.

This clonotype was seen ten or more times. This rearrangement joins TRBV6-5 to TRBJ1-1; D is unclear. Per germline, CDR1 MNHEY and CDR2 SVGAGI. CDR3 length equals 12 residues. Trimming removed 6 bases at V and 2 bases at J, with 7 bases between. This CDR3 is CASRDPNTEAFF. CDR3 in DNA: TGTGCCAGCAGGGACCCTAACACTGAAGCTTTCTTT.

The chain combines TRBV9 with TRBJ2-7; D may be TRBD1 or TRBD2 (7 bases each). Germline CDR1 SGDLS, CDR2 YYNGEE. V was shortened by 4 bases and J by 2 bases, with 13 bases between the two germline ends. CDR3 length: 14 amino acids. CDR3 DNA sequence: TGTGCCAGCAGCCAGGGGGGGTCCCCCTACGAGCAGTACTTC. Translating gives CASSQGGSPYEQYF.

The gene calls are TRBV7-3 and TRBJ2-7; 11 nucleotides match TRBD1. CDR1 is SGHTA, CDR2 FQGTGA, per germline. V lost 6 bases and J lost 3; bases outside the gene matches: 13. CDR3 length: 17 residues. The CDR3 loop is CASRHRRRDRGDYEQYF. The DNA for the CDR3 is TGTGCCAGCAGACACCGCCGGCGGGACAGGGGGGACTACGAGCAGTACTTC.

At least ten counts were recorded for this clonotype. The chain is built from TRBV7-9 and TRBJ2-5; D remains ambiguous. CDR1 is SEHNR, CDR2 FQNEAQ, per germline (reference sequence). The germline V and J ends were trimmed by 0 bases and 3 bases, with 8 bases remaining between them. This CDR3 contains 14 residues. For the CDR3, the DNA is TGTGCCAGCAGCTTAGCCGCCCGAGAAGAGACCCAGTACTTC. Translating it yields CASSLAAREETQYF.

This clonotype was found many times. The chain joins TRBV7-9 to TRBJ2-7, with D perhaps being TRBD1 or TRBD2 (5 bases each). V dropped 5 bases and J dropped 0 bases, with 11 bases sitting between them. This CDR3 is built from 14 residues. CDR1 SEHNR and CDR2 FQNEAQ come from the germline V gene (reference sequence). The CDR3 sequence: CASSPGPSSYEQYF. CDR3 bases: TGTGCCAGCAGCCCGGGACCGAGCTCCTACGAGCAGTACTTC.

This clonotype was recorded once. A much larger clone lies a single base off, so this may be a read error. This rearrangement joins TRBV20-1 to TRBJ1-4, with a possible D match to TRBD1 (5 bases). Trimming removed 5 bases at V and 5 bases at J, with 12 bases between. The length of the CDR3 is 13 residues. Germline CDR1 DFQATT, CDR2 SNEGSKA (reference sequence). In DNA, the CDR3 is TGCAGTGCTCAAGGGACGGAAAATGAAAAACTGTTTTTT. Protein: CSAQGTENEKLFF.

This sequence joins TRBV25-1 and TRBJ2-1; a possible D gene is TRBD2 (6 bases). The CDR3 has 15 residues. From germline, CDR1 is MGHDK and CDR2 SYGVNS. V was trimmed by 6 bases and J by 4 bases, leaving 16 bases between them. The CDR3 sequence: CASSPRGRTYNEQFF. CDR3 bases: TGTGCCAGCAGCCCACGAGGGAGGACATACAATGAGCAGTTCTTC.

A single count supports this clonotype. The CDR3 spells CAIRAGTGALSSYEQYF. The CDR3 DNA follows: TGTGCCATCAGAGCCGGGACAGGGGCACTGAGCTCCTACGAGCAGTACTTC. This sequence joins TRBV10-3 and TRBJ2-7; 10 bases agree with TRBD1. This CDR3 is 17 amino acids long. Germline V gene lookup returns CDR1 ENHRY and CDR2 SYGVKD. The trim removed 6 bases at V and 0 bases at J, leaving 11 bases unmatched.

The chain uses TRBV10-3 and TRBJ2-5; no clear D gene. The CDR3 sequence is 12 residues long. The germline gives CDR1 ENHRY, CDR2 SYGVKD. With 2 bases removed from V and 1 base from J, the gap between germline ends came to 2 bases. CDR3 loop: CAISESQETQYF. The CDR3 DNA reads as TGTGCCATCAGTGAGAGCCAAGAGACCCAGTACTTC.

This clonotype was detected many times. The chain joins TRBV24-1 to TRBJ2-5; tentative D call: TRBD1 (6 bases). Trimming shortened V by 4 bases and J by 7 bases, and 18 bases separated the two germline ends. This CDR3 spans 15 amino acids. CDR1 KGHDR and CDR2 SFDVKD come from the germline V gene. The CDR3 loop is CATSEQQGASGTQYF. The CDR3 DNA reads TGTGCCACCAGTGAACAACAGGGTGCCTCGGGGACCCAGTACTTC.

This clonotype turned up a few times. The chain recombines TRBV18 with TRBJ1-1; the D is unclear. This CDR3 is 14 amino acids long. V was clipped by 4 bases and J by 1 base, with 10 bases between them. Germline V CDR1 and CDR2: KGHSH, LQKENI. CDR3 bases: TGTGCCAGCTCACGATTACAAGAGAACACTGAAGCTTTCTTT. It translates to CASSRLQENTEAFF.

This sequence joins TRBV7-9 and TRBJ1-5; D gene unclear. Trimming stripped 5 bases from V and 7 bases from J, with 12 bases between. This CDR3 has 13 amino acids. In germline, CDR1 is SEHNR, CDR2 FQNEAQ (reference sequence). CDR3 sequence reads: CASSTPGTQPQHF. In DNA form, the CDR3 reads TGTGCCAGCAGCACACCGGGAACCCAGCCCCAGCATTTT.